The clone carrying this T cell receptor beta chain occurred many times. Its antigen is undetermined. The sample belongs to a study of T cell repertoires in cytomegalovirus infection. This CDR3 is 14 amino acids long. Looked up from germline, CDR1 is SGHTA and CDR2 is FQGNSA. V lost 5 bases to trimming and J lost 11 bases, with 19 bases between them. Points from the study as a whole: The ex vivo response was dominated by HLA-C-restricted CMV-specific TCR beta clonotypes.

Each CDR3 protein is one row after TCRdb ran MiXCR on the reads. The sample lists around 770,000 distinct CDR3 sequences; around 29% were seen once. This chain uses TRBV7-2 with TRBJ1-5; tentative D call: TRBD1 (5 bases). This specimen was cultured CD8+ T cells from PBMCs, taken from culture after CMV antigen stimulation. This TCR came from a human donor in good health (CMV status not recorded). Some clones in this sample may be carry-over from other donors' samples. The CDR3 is CASSQGRSDWTQHF. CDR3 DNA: TGTGCCAGCAGCCAGGGACGGTCAGATTGGACCCAGCATTTT.